One sample yielded the 10 T cell receptor delta chains listed below, sequenced in a study of gamma-delta chains in newborns, infants, children. TCRdb called clones from the reads again using CATT. Of roughly 5,000 delta-chain clones in the sample, roughly 15% were seen once. Sequenced material: blood, taken at baseline. These receptor sequences come from a child who was a newborn, infant or young child, either healthy, febrile or measles-vaccinated (not recorded which).

This clone was observed a handful of times. The chain is built from TRDV2 and TRDJ3, with TRDD3 matching over 7 bases. The junction had 5 bases not matched to a gene; V was cut back by 0 bases and J by 1 base. Per germline, CDR1 GEAIGNYY and CDR2 EKD. This CDR3 has 18 residues. CDR3 nucleotide sequence: TGTGCCTGTGACACCGTAGGGGATATTTCCTGGGACACCCGACAGATGTTTTTC. It yields the protein CACDTVGDISWDTRQMFF.

By its share, this clone is medium-sized. This chain links TRDV3 with TRDJ1; 8 bases line up with TRDD3. This CDR3 spans 15 amino acids. Germline lookup yields CDR1 TVYSNPD and CDR2 GDNSRS (reference sequence). The junction had 15 bases not matched to a gene; V was cut back by 5 bases and J by 4 bases. As DNA, the CDR3 is TGTGCCCTTATCCTCCCTGGGGATACCTTCGATAAACTCATCTTT. It encodes CALILPGDTFDKLIF.

This clone was observed many times. The rearrangement uses TRDV1 and TRDJ1; tentatively, D is TRDD3 (6 bases). This CDR3 is 15 amino acids long. Germline assignment: CDR1 TSWWSYY and CDR2 QGS. Between the trimmed V and J ends, which lost 6 bases and 4 bases, there was a span of 18 bases. CDR3 residues: CALGSWGPRVDKLIF. The CDR3 nucleotides read TGTGCTCTTGGAAGTTGGGGGCCCCGTGTCGATAAACTCATCTTT.

This clone appeared a few times. The chain links TRDV2 to TRDJ1; 10 bases agree with TRDD3. Germline V gene lookup returns CDR1 GEAIGNYY and CDR2 EKD. This CDR3 spans 17 amino acids. The ends lost 3 bases at V and 3 bases at J; junction bases unmatched: 12. CDR3 residues: CACDLLGDDVGADKLIF. As DNA, the CDR3 is TGTGCCTGTGACCTACTGGGGGATGATGTGGGGGCCGATAAACTCATCTTT.

The rearrangement joins TRDV1 to TRDJ3; 7 bases align to TRDD3. The CDR3 is made up of 23 amino acids. Germline V lookup: CDR1 TSWWSYY, CDR2 QGS. Germline trimming cut 2 bases from V and 0 bases from J; bases unmatched to any gene: 19. In nucleotides, the CDR3 is TGTGCTCTTGGGGAAGGGCTGGTGCAGACGGGGGGATTCGCCTCCTGGGACACCCGACAGATGTTTTTC. This sequence encodes CALGEGLVQTGGFASWDTRQMFF.

The table lists this clone with many counts. The chain links TRDV2 to TRDJ2; 8 positions match TRDD3. The V gene's germline CDR1 is GEAIGNYY and CDR2 EKD. V lost 0 bases and J lost 6; bases outside the gene matches: 23. CDR3 size: 21 residues. The CDR3 DNA sequence: TGTGCCTGTGACACCGTACTGGGGGGCACCGATCCTTATCCTCCTGCAGCACAACTCTTCTTT. Translating it yields CACDTVLGGTDPYPPAAQLFF.

This clone is medium-sized. V and J are TRDV3 and TRDJ1, with D perhaps TRDD3 (5 bases). CDR1 is TVYSNPD, CDR2 GDNSRS, per germline (reference sequence). The ends were cut back, 0 bases at V and 0 bases at J, with 29 bases in the middle. This CDR3 comprises 20 residues. CDR3 in DNA: TGTGCCTTTAGGGTCCAACGCAAACCCGGGGACATGCCGTACACCGATAAACTCATCTTT. It translates to CAFRVQRKPGDMPYTDKLIF.

There are a few counts of this clone. V usage is TRDV2 and J usage is TRDJ3; TRDD3 agrees at 8 bases. The CDR3 sequence is 21 residues long. The trim removed 0 bases at V and 3 bases at J, leaving 15 bases unmatched. From germline, CDR1 is GEAIGNYY and CDR2 EKD. The CDR3 loop reads CACDTAYSGGHAGWDTRQMFF. As DNA, the CDR3 is TGTGCCTGTGACACCGCCTATTCTGGGGGACACGCAGGCTGGGACACCCGACAGATGTTTTTC.

As for this clone: Mismatch with germline at one junction end may stem from a read error. The same CDR3 arises from other DNA sequences in this sample as well. The J gene is TRDJ1, the V gene TRDV1; 10 bases line up with TRDD3. The CDR3 has 24 amino acids. The germline V gene encodes CDR1 TSWWSYY and CDR2 QGS. CDR3 region: CALGEHSFLWLLMGDTLYTDKLIF. The CDR3 region has the DNA TGTGCTCTTGGGGAACACTCCTTCCTATGGCTACTGATGGGGGATACCCTGTACACCGATAAGCTCATCTTT.

V and J are TRDV1 and TRDJ1, with 13 bases aligning to TRDD3. The CDR3 spans 19 residues. V dropped 5 bases and J dropped 5; count of bases not matched to a gene: 17. Looked up from germline, CDR1 is TSWWSYY and CDR2 is QGS. This CDR3 reads CALGLPFLLGLGDTDKLIF. DNA for the CDR3: TGTGCTCTTGGGCTTCCCTTCCTACTGGGACTGGGGGATACGGATAAACTCATCTTT.